One TCR beta chain is described in this entry. The CDR3 loop spans 15 amino acids. In germline, CDR1 is ENHRY, CDR2 SYGVKD. With V trimmed by 7 bases and J by 7 bases, 11 bases remained unmatched. The sample originates from a study of blood T cell repertoires in COVID-19. For the study at large: Sites in the United States, Italy and Spain provided acute and convalescent COVID-19 samples. In each case, the material was cDNA or gDNA derived from T cells, B-cell-depleted T cells, or PBMCs.

Study processing details: Cell counts per sample came from amplifying reference gene primers. Method: immunoSEQ multiplex PCR; TCRdb's copy keeps in-frame clones and lacks some. V, J and clone size are those of that table, while D and trimming were read from the DNA. The table includes 250,000 to 350,000 clones, more than 80% detected once. The TCR originated in a woman aged 25 to 39 with active or convalescent COVID-19. The material sequenced was peripheral blood. This chain connects TRBV10-3 to TRBJ2-1; 9 bases match TRBD1. The CDR3 coding sequence is TGTGCCATCACACCGACAGGGGGAACAAGGAATGAGCAGTTCTTC. Amino acids: CAITPTGGTRNEQFF.